This TCR beta chain was identified in a study of T cell changes during pregnancy in multiple sclerosis. Only a few counts were recorded for this clone. Clones were read by immunoSEQ multiplex PCR, and TCRdb kept only the in-frame ones, dropping some. The sample lists roughly 40,000 clones, approximately 90% occurring once. The CDR3 extends over 14 amino acids. CDR1 is SGHRS, CDR2 YFSETQ, per germline. V trimming: 3 bases; J trimming: 6 bases; junction bases outside the gene matches: 2. This rearrangement joins TRBV5-1 to TRBJ2-1; TRBD2 matches at 11 bases. The sequencing used CD4+ T cells from peripheral blood mononuclear cells, collected in the third trimester of pregnancy. This TCR was sampled from a female donor with multiple sclerosis, enrolled in a pregnancy study. CDR3 coding DNA: TGCGCCAGCAGCTCAGGACTAGCGGGCAATGAGCAGTTCTTC. Its translation is CASSSGLAGNEQFF.